The T cell receptor (beta chain) described here comes from a study of shared clonotypes between healthy human individuals. The CDR3 has 14 amino acids. Deletions cut 5 bases from V and 5 bases from J, with 16 bases between. The germline gives CDR1 SEHNR, CDR2 FQNEAQ (reference sequence). In its sample, this clone was seen once. Assay runs were performed at deep level. Under the authors' procedure: ImmunoSEQ sequences covered only the junction and lacked quality scores; filtering therefore differed. Here immunoSEQ multiplex PCR was the method, and the copy in TCRdb shows in-frame clones only, minus some. V and J calls and clone size are copied from that table; D and trimming were computed from the DNA. The data hold approximately 480,000 clones, with around 79% observed a single time.

V gene TRBV7-9 combines with J gene TRBJ2-7; D remains unclear. Sequences were obtained from PBMCs. The receptor's source is a woman aged 40 to 50 in good health. Some clones in this sample may be carry-over from other donors' samples. The CDR3 spells CASSPGPPANEQYF. Here the CDR3 DNA reads TGTGCCAGCAGCCCGGGCCCCCCCGCTAACGAGCAGTACTTC.